Each of the 2 T cell receptor beta chains below was sequenced from the same sample in a study of shared clonotypes between healthy human individuals. Assay: immunoSEQ multiplex PCR; the TCRdb copy retains only in-frame clones and omits some. The sample holds roughly 2.1 million clones, 90% to 95% seen once. Naive CD8 cells lacked CD45RO and underwent positive selection for CCR7, leaving out terminally differentiated effector memory CD45RA+ cells. Sequencing was done on a sample of naive CD8+ T cells from PBMCs. Source of these receptors: a young man in good health. Some clones in this sample may be carry-over from other donors' samples.

This clone has only one observation. This chain uses TRBV5-1 with TRBJ1-4; a weak D match, TRBD1 (5 bases). CDR1 and CDR2 from the germline V gene are SGHRS and YFSETQ. The CDR3 contains 15 residues. Trimming took 0 bases from V and 5 from J, leaving 11 bases between them. CDR3 DNA: TGCGCCAGCAGCTTGGGGGCAGGGAACAATGAAAAACTGTTTTTT. Amino acid sequence: CASSLGAGNNEKLFF.

The V call is TRBV10-3, the J call TRBJ1-2; the D gene is possibly TRBD1 (6 bases). Germline CDR1 and CDR2: ENHRY and SYGVKD. The V end lost 3 bases, the J end lost 3 bases, and 14 bases lay between the germline ends. The CDR3 has 15 amino acids. CDR3 sequence (DNA): TGTGCCATCAGTGAAAGGGGGGCCGACTACTATGGCTACACCTTC. The encoded protein is CAISERGADYYGYTF.